This T cell receptor (beta chain) derives from a study of CD8 T cells in ankylosing spondylitis. Germline V lookup: CDR1 LNHDA, CDR2 SQIVND (reference sequence). Trimming at V came to 4 bases and at J to 10 bases, leaving 7 bases not matched to a gene. The CDR3 length is 15 residues. Study-level results: A TCR beta motif of under 10 highly homologous variants appeared characteristic of ankylosing spondylitis blood. Disease-linked clones reportedly concentrated significantly in matched ankylosing spondylitis synovial fluid.

This clonotype occurred a few times. The antigen remains undetermined. TCR beta libraries were made by quantitative 5'-RACE with molecular barcodes. TCRdb re-called the 5' RACE reads with MiXCR, one entry per CDR3 protein. The table lists 150,000 to 200,000 distinct CDR3 sequences, roughly 11% of them singletons. Sequencing used blood, either unsorted or a sorted T cell fraction (not recorded which). The chain recombines TRBV19 with TRBJ2-1, with 13 positions matching TRBD2. The TCR originated in a male donor with ankylosing spondylitis or in good health (not recorded which). CDR3 in DNA: TGTGCCAGTAGTACACTAGCGGGAGGGCCCGCGGAGCAGTTCTTC. This translates into CASSTLAGGPAEQFF. The whole variable domain, filled in from reference TRBV19 and TRBJ2-1, reads DGGITQSPKYLFRKEGQNVTLSCEQNLNHDAMYWYRQDPGQGLRLIYYSQIVNDFQKGDIAEGYSVSREKKESFPLTVTSAQKNPTAFYLCASSTLAGGPAEQFFGPGTRLTVL.